These T cell receptor beta chains were read from a single sample in a study of blood T cells in healthy people across ages. Via MiXCR, TCRdb re-called the 5' RACE reads, giving one row per CDR3 protein. The data contain 1.5 million to 2 million distinct CDR3 sequences, about 50% of them singletons. The sample was blood. The receptors shown here come from a woman in her forties in good health. Each CDR3 is given with its conserved first and last residue.

len: 14
v_gene: TRBV6-5
CDR3aa: CASSYGTGNDEQYF

len: 15
v_gene: TRBV4-3
CDR3aa: CASSQGDIVTDTQYF

len: 13
v_gene: TRBV7-9
CDR3aa: CASSLYGGNEQYF

len: 17
v_gene: TRBV5-1
CDR3aa: CASSSVVFGTMPNEQFF

len: 15
v_gene: TRBV7-2
CDR3aa: CASSSILDRQETQYF

len: 11
v_gene: TRBV28
CDR3aa: CASSDWETQYF

len: 13
v_gene: TRBV7-9
CDR3aa: CASSFPGWEKLFF

len: 15
v_gene: TRBV2
CDR3aa: CASSVGGSTVNEQFF

len: 14
v_gene: TRBV18
CDR3aa: CASSPPGQQNIQYF

len: 15
v_gene: TRBV4-1
CDR3aa: CASSQDPLQGNEQYF

len: 15
v_gene: TRBV12-3/TRBV12-4
CDR3aa: CASSLAGGVGTEAFF

len: 14
v_gene: TRBV20-1
CDR3aa: CSAVTSGASDEQFF

len: 15
v_gene: TRBV12-3/TRBV12-4
CDR3aa: CASSRSGQGGETQYF

len: 10
v_gene: TRBV20-1
CDR3aa: CSAENYGYTF

len: 17
v_gene: TRBV29-1
CDR3aa: CSVESFDLGSYTDTQYF

len: 12
v_gene: TRBV7-9
CDR3aa: CASSQDKFLQYF

len: 16
v_gene: TRBV15
CDR3aa: CATNRDRGVFYYEQYF

len: 18
v_gene: TRBV7-8
CDR3aa: CASSLVLTSGSIQETQYF

len: 15
v_gene: TRBV7-2
CDR3aa: CASSLGAGDRKPQHF

len: 14
v_gene: TRBV5-1
CDR3aa: CASSSTVTNEKLFF

len: 18
v_gene: TRBV11-2
CDR3aa: CASSLLRRTGASSYEQYF

len: 17
v_gene: TRBV6-6
CDR3aa: CASSYSRLAGTTDTQYF

len: 12
v_gene: TRBV20-1
CDR3aa: CSGRRTNTEAFF

len: 17
v_gene: TRBV7-9
CDR3aa: CASSAGTSGVVSYEQYF

len: 14
v_gene: TRBV6-1
CDR3aa: CASIRRAGAYEQYF

len: 14
v_gene: TRBV12-3/TRBV12-4
CDR3aa: CASSPSIDNSPLHF

len: 13
v_gene: TRBV10-3
CDR3aa: CAIETDENNEQFF

len: 17
v_gene: TRBV6-2/TRBV6-3
CDR3aa: CASSYSLRGITSYEQYF

len: 15
v_gene: TRBV20-1
CDR3aa: CSASYVGVFLETQYF